This TCR beta chain came from a study of radiation and T cells in renal cell carcinoma. Study outcomes and limitations: Pretreatment tumor biopsies were lacking, so baseline clonotypes are unknown. In blood, top tumor clones expanded by 2 weeks, shrinking by 4.

The repertoire was sequenced with immunoSEQ multiplex PCR; TCRdb's copy has only in-frame clones and lacks some. Found here are some 72,000 clones, about four fifths of them singletons; the top ten hold roughly 6.3%. Germline V gene lookup returns CDR1 SNHLY and CDR2 FYNNEI. The length of the CDR3 is 17 residues. V lost 3 bases to trimming and J lost 2 bases, with 14 bases between them. Comment on this clone: The antigen remains unidentified.

Time point here: blood 2 weeks post-SBRT. Treatment in this sample: 15 Gy SBRT to primary tumor, nephrectomy 4 weeks later. Blood was sampled at baseline, 2 weeks and 4 weeks after SBRT. The tumor was a clear cell renal cell carcinoma. The genes are TRBV2 and TRBJ2-6, with a possible D match to TRBD2 (6 bases). Sample: blood, taken from a patient whose treatment included radiotherapy and nephrectomy. The TCR was taken from a man in his sixties with renal cell carcinoma. The CDR3 region has the DNA TGTGCCAGCAGTGAGGGAAGGAGGGCCGCTGGGGCCAACGTCCTGACTTTC. Protein sequence: CASSEGRRAAGANVLTF.